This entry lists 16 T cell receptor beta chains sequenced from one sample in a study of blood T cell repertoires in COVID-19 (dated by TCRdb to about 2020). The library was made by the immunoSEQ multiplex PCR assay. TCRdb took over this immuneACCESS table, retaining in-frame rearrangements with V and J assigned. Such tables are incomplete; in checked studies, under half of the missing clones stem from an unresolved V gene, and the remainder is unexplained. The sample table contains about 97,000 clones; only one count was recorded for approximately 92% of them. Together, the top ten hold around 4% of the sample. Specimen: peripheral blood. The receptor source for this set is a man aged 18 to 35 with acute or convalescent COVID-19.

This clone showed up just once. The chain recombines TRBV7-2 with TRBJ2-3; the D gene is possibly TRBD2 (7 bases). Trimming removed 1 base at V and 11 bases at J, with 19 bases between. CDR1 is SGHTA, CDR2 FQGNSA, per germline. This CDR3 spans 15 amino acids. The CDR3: CASSLEFGGASKQYF. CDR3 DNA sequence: TGTGCCAGCAGCTTAGAGTTTGGGGGGGCTAGCAAGCAGTATTTT.

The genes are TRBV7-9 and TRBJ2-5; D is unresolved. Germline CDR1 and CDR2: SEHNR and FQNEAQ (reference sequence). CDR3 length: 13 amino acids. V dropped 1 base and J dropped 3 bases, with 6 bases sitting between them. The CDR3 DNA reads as TGTGCCAGCAGCTTAGTGTCAGAAGAGACCCAGTACTTC. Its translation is CASSLVSEETQYF.

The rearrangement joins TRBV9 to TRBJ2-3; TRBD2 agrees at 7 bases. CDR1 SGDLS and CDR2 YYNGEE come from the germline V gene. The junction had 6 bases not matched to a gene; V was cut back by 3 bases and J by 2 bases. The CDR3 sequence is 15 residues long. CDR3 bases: TGTGCCAGCAGCGGACCGGGACTAAACACAGATACGCAGTATTTT. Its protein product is CASSGPGLNTDTQYF. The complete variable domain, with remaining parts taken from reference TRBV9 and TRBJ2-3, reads DSGVTQTPKHLITATGQRVTLRCSPRSGDLSVYWYQQSLDQGLQFLIQYYNGEERAKGNILERFSAQQFPDLHSELNLSSLELGDSALYFCASSGPGLNTDTQYFGPGTRLTVL.

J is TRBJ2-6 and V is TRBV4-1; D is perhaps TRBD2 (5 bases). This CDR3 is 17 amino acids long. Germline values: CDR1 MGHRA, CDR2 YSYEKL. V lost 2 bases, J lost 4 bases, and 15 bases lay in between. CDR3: CASSQIFPTGGANVLTF. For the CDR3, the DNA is TGCGCCAGCAGCCAAATATTCCCTACGGGGGGGGCCAACGTCCTGACTTTC.

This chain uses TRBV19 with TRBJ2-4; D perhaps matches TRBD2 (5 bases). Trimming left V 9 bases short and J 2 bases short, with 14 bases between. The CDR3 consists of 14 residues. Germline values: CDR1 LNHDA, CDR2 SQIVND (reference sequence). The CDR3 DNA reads TGTGCCAGCGCGACCGACGGGACCAAAAACATTCAGTACTTC. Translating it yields CASATDGTKNIQYF.

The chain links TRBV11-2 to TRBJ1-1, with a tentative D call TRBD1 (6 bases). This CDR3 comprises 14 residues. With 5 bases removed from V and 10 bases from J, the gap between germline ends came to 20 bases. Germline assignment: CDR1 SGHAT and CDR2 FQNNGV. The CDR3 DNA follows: TGTGCCAGCAGCGAAAACGTAGGGGGGGCCGTAGCTTTCTTT. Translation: CASSENVGGAVAFF.

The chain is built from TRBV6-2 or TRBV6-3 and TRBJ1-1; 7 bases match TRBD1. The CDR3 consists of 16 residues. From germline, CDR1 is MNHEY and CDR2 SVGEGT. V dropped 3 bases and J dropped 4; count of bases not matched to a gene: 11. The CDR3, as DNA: TGTGCCAGCAGTTATAACCGAGGGGGCTCGTCCACTGAAGCTTTCTTT. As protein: CASSYNRGGSSTEAFF.

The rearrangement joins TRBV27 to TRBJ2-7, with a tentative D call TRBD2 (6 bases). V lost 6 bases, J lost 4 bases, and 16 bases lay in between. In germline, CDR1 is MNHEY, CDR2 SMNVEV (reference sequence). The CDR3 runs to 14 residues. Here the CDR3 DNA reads TGTGCCAGCAGGCCGGGACTGAGCCTTTACGAGCAGTACTTC. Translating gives CASRPGLSLYEQYF.

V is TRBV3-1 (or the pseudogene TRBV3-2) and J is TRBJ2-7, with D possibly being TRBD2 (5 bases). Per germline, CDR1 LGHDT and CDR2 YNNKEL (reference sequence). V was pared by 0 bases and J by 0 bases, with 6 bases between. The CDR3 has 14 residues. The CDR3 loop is CASSQDSDSYEQYF. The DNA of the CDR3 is TGTGCCAGCAGCCAAGATAGCGACTCCTACGAGCAGTACTTC.

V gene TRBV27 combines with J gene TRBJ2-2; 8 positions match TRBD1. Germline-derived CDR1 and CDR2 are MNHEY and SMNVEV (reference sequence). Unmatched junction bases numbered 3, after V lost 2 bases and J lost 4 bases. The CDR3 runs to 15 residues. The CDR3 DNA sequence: TGTGCCAGCAGTTTAGGACAGGGCGGCACCGGGGAGCTGTTTTTT. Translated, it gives CASSLGQGGTGELFF.

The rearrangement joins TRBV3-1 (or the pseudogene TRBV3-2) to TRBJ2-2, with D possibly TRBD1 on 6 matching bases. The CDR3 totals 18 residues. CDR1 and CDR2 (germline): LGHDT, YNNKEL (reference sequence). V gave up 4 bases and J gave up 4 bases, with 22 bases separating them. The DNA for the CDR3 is TGTGCCAGCAGCCCGGGCCGAGGGAAGGGGGTTGGCACCGGGGAGCTGTTTTTT. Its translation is CASSPGRGKGVGTGELFF.

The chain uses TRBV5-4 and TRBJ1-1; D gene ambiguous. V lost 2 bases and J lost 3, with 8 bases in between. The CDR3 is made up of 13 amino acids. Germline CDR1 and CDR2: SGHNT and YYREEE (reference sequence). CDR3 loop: CASSFGYDTEAFF. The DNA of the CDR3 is TGTGCCAGCAGCTTCGGGTATGACACTGAAGCTTTCTTT.

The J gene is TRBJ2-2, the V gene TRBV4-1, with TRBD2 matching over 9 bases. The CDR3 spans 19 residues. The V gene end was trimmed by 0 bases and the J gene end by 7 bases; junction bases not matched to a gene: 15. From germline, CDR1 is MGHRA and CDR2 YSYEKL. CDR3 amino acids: CASSQDLGRRGRAGGELFF. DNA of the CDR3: TGCGCCAGCAGCCAAGATCTGGGACGGCGCGGGAGGGCCGGCGGGGAGCTGTTTTTT.

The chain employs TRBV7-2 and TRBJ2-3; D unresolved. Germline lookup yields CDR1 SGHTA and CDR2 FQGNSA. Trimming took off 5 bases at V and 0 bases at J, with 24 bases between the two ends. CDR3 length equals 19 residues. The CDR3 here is CASSLLVSRITLSTDTQYF. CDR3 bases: TGTGCCAGCAGCCTGCTAGTCTCGCGGATAACACTTAGCACAGATACGCAGTATTTT.

Here the CDR3 reads CAIRGDISNYGYTF. CDR3 DNA sequence: TGTGCCATCAGGGGGGACATCTCTAACTATGGCTACACCTTC. This rearrangement joins TRBV10-3 to TRBJ1-2; a weak D match, TRBD1 (6 bases). The germline V and J ends were trimmed by 6 bases and 0 bases, with 11 bases remaining between them. The CDR3 has 14 residues. Germline V gene data show CDR1 as ENHRY and CDR2 as SYGVKD.

As DNA, the CDR3 is TGCGCCAGCAGCTGGGAGGGGCGGGAGGTCGCAGATACGCAGTATTTT. It translates to CASSWEGREVADTQYF. The chain links TRBV5-1 to TRBJ2-3; 8 bases line up with TRBD2. The CDR3 length is 16 residues. Trimming removed 3 bases from V and 4 bases from J; junction bases left unmatched: 10. Germline CDR1 SGHRS, CDR2 YFSETQ. Complete variable domain (other parts from reference TRBV5-1 and TRBJ2-3): KAGVTQTPRYLIKTRGQQVTLSCSPISGHRSVSWYQQTPGQGLQFLFEYFSETQRNKGNFPGRFSGRQFSNSRSEMNVSTLELGDSALYLCASSWEGREVADTQYFGPGTRLTVL.